One sample yielded the 21 T cell receptor beta chains listed below, sequenced in a study of T cells after yellow fever vaccination. TCRdb called the 5' RACE reads again in MiXCR, with one record for every CDR3 protein. The profile shows under 200,000 distinct CDR3 sequences, about 11% of them singletons. Here the sequenced sample was CD8+ T cells sorted from PBMCs, taken 15 days after the yellow fever booster vaccination. The receptors originated from a man younger than 35 who received the YFV17D yellow fever vaccine.

The J gene is TRBJ2-3, the V gene TRBV27; D remains ambiguous. The CDR3 sequence is 13 residues long. Deletions cut 4 bases from V and 4 bases from J, with 9 bases between. Germline CDR1 reads MNHEY; CDR2 reads SMNVEV (reference sequence). CDR3 loop: CASSWLGSDTQYF. For the CDR3, the DNA is TGTGCCAGCAGTTGGCTGGGATCAGATACGCAGTATTTT.

This chain uses TRBV27 with TRBJ2-6, with 10 bases that match TRBD1. The CDR3 runs 20 residues. With 1 base clipped from V and 3 bases from J, the junction kept 12 bases outside the gene matches. CDR1 MNHEY and CDR2 SMNVEV come from the germline V gene (reference sequence). In nucleotides, the CDR3 is TGTGCCAGCAGTTTATTCGGGACAGGGGCTCTGAGAAGTGGGGCCAACGTCCTGACTTTC. Amino acids: CASSLFGTGALRSGANVLTF.

This clonotype was picked up a small number of times. The chain employs TRBV6-2 or TRBV6-3 and TRBJ2-3, with TRBD1 matching over 8 bases. Germline V gene sequence: CDR1 MNHEY, CDR2 SVGEGT. This CDR3 contains 14 residues. V trimming: 5 bases; J trimming: 6 bases; junction bases outside the gene matches: 7. The CDR3 here is CASSPDREMDTQYF. The CDR3 bases are TGTGCCAGCAGTCCGGACAGGGAAATGGATACGCAGTATTTT.

The rearrangement joins TRBV6-2 or TRBV6-3 to TRBJ2-3, with 10 bases fitting TRBD2. Germline trimming cut 9 bases from V and 1 base from J; bases unmatched to any gene: 10. The CDR3 has 16 amino acids. The germline V gene encodes CDR1 MNHEY and CDR2 SVGEGT. CDR3 loop: CASTSGAWRGTDTQYF. The CDR3 coding sequence is TGTGCCAGTACTAGCGGGGCGTGGAGGGGCACAGATACGCAGTATTTT.

V and J are TRBV29-1 and TRBJ1-2, with TRBD1 as a possible D gene (5 bases). Germline V lookup: CDR1 SQVTM, CDR2 ANQGSEA. The V end lost 4 bases, the J end lost 2 bases, and 14 bases lay between the germline ends. This CDR3 region has 14 residues. Written as DNA, the CDR3 is TGCAGCGTTGGAAGACGACAGCTGAACTATGGCTACACCTTC. It is translated as CSVGRRQLNYGYTF.

This chain connects TRBV6-1 to TRBJ2-5, with 10 bases fitting TRBD1. Germline V lookup: CDR1 MNHNS, CDR2 SASEGT. The J segment lost 4 bases and the V segment lost 1 base, leaving 3 bases of the junction unmatched. The CDR3 is 15 amino acids. Here the CDR3 reads CASSEETGGAETQYF. In DNA, the CDR3 is TGTGCCAGCAGTGAAGAGACAGGGGGCGCAGAGACCCAGTACTTC.

The rearrangement joins TRBV4-1 to TRBJ1-1; 7 nucleotides line up with TRBD1. Germline lookup yields CDR1 MGHRA and CDR2 YSYEKL. The CDR3 loop spans 14 amino acids. Unmatched junction bases numbered 10, after V lost 7 bases and J lost 5 bases. CDR3 sequence (DNA): TGCGCCAGCACCCCATTGGGCAGGGGGACTGAAGCTTTCTTT. It translates to CASTPLGRGTEAFF.

This clonotype was seen at least ten times. V usage is TRBV5-1 and J usage is TRBJ2-7, with TRBD1 matching over 9 bases. This CDR3 has 14 amino acids. Trimming at V came to 2 bases and at J to 6 bases, leaving 6 bases not matched to a gene. Germline V gene sequence: CDR1 SGHRS, CDR2 YFSETQ. Here the CDR3 DNA reads TGCGCCAGCAGCTTTCTTACAGGGGGCTCCGAGCAGTACTTC. This encodes CASSFLTGGSEQYF.

This clonotype occurred a few times. The chain is built from TRBV28 and TRBJ2-7, with D possibly matching TRBD2 (6 bases). CDR1 is MDHEN, CDR2 SYDVKM, per germline. The V gene lost 7 bases and the J gene lost 1 base, with 11 bases spanning the gap. This CDR3 is built from 13 residues. CDR3 residues: CASTSGTSYEQYV. The DNA of the CDR3 is TGTGCCAGCACCTCCGGGACTTCCTACGAGCAGTACGTC.

This clonotype was recorded a few times. The DNA of the CDR3 is TGTGCCAGCAGTTTAGGCTTAACCTACGAGCAGTACGTC. It encodes CASSLGLTYEQYV. The chain combines TRBV12-3 or TRBV12-4 with TRBJ2-7; D remains ambiguous. This CDR3 contains 13 residues. Trimming removed 1 base at V and 2 bases at J, with 6 bases between.

The chain links TRBV3-1 to TRBJ1-1, with no clear D. Germline V lookup: CDR1 LGHDT, CDR2 YNNKEL (reference sequence). Trimming removed 0 bases from V and 4 bases from J, with 12 bases in between. The CDR3 loop spans 15 amino acids. The CDR3 DNA follows: TGTGCCAGCAGCCAAGACCGCCTCTTGGTCACTGAAGCTTTCTTT. Translated: CASSQDRLLVTEAFF.

V is TRBV27 and J is TRBJ2-2, with 7 nucleotides matching TRBD1. The trim removed 6 bases at V and 7 bases at J, leaving 11 bases unmatched. CDR1 is MNHEY, CDR2 SMNVEV, per germline (reference sequence). This CDR3 spans 15 amino acids. DNA of the CDR3: TGTGCCAGCAGCTGGGACAGATCCATTCTCGGGGAGCTGTTTTTT. Translating it yields CASSWDRSILGELFF.

J is TRBJ1-2 and V is TRBV6-2 or TRBV6-3; D is uncertain. V shed 5 bases and J shed 3 bases, with 16 bases lying between them. Germline V gene data show CDR1 as MNHEY and CDR2 as SVGEGT. The CDR3 is 15 residues long. The CDR3 DNA follows: TGTGCCAGCAGTCACCCCCGGGGTGAATACTATGGCTACACCTTC. Translated: CASSHPRGEYYGYTF.

This rearrangement joins TRBV4-3 to TRBJ2-1; D perhaps matches TRBD1 (5 bases). Germline loops: CDR1 LGHNA, CDR2 YSLEER. V lost 3 bases, J lost 10 bases, and 10 bases lay in between. CDR3 length: 12 amino acids. CDR3 sequence reads: CASSQGLGEQFF. The CDR3 DNA follows: TGCGCCAGCAGCCAGGGGCTCGGGGAGCAGTTCTTC.

This clonotype was seen at least ten times. CDR3 region: CASSQGDRANYGYTF. In DNA form, the CDR3 reads TGCGCCAGCAGCCAAGGGGACAGGGCTAACTATGGCTACACCTTC. V usage is TRBV4-3 and J usage is TRBJ1-2; TRBD1 agrees at 9 bases. Unmatched junction bases numbered 0, after V lost 1 base and J lost 0 bases. Looked up from germline, CDR1 is LGHNA and CDR2 is YSLEER. The CDR3 has 15 amino acids.

In this sample, this clonotype turned up a few times. The rearrangement uses TRBV6-2 or TRBV6-3 and TRBJ1-1; no clear D gene. Trimming took 6 bases from V and 4 from J, leaving 15 bases between them. This CDR3 spans 14 amino acids. CDR1 and CDR2 from the germline V gene are MNHEY and SVGEGT. CDR3 amino acids: CASRLHTAFTEAFF. CDR3 sequence (DNA): TGTGCCAGCAGACTTCATACCGCGTTCACTGAAGCTTTCTTT.

This clonotype was counted between two and nine times. V gene TRBV20-1 combines with J gene TRBJ2-3; the D is unclear. CDR3 length equals 14 residues. Germline CDR1 reads DFQATT; CDR2 reads SNEGSKA (reference sequence). With 3 bases removed from V and 0 bases from J, the gap between germline ends came to 10 bases. CDR3 nucleotides: TGCAGTGCTAGCAGCGTCGGTAGCACAGATACGCAGTATTTT. Protein sequence: CSASSVGSTDTQYF.

This clonotype was found a few times. The chain recombines TRBV12-3 or TRBV12-4 with TRBJ2-1; the D gene is possibly TRBD1 (6 bases). V dropped 6 bases and J dropped 9 bases, with 18 bases sitting between them. The CDR3 spans 14 residues. The CDR3 coding sequence is TGTGCCAGCAGCAAAATCCAGGGGTTAGGTGAGCAGTTCTTC. It is translated as CASSKIQGLGEQFF.

This clonotype was found a few times. This chain joins TRBV12-3 or TRBV12-4 and TRBJ2-3, with 10 bases aligning to TRBD1. This CDR3 has 15 residues. Trimming at V came to 3 bases and at J to 6 bases, leaving 6 bases not matched to a gene. The CDR3 loop reads CASSFRDRGGDTQYF. CDR3 DNA sequence: TGTGCCAGCAGTTTCAGGGACAGGGGCGGCGATACGCAGTATTTT.

As to this clonotype: It is unclear where the CDR3 begins or ends on the DNA, so no DNA is shown, and the CDR3 is as TCRdb lists it. The V call is TRBV9, the J call TRBJ2-7. Termini included, the CDR3 measures 14 amino acids. Germline lookup yields CDR1 SGDLS and CDR2 YYNGEE. The CDR3 is CASSVGTGTYEHYF.

This clonotype has a handful of counts. V and J are TRBV5-1 and TRBJ1-1, with D maybe TRBD1 (5 bases). The CDR3 has 16 residues. Germline values: CDR1 SGHRS, CDR2 YFSETQ. With 2 bases removed from V and 6 bases from J, the gap between germline ends came to 20 bases. CDR3 region: CASSLPPHSREAEAFF. The CDR3 coding sequence is TGCGCCAGCAGCTTACCTCCCCACTCCAGGGAGGCTGAAGCTTTCTTT. Variable domain in full (rest from reference TRBV5-1 and TRBJ1-1): KAGVTQTPRYLIKTRGQQVTLSCSPISGHRSVSWYQQTPGQGLQFLFEYFSETQRNKGNFPGRFSGRQFSNSRSEMNVSTLELGDSALYLCASSLPPHSREAEAFFGQGTRLTVV.